The text below deals with one TCR beta chain. Ten immunoSEQ deep assay plates served to sequence unsorted PBMC DNA. Using immunoSEQ multiplex PCR, the repertoire was profiled, and TCRdb retains in-frame clones only, with some absent. The sample includes roughly 500,000 clones, around 79% of them seen just once. The record originates from a study of shared clonotypes between healthy human individuals. The germline gives CDR1 GTSNPN, CDR2 SVGIG (reference sequence). V was pared by 0 bases and J by 2 bases, with 11 bases between. The CDR3 runs to 14 residues. This TCR was recovered from a woman aged 40-49 years in good health. Some clones in this sample may be carry-over from other donors' samples. The V call is TRBV30, the J call TRBJ2-7; D not resolved. Material: PBMCs. CDR3 loop: CAWSVAPPAYEQYF. The CDR3 nucleotides are TGTGCCTGGAGTGTTGCACCGCCGGCCTACGAGCAGTACTTC.